This T cell receptor beta chain was recovered during a study of CD8 T cells in Susac syndrome. The controls, all healthy donors, were matched for age and sex. Negative isolation yielded CD8+ and CD4+ T cells; FACS enriched TEMRA cells. Random hexamers were used to reverse transcribe the RNA input (about 0.5 to 1 ug). Amplification of TCR beta CDR3 by immunoSEQ multiplex PCR spanned 54 Vbeta and 13 Jbeta. Each CDR3 protein is one row after TCRdb ran MiXCR on the immunoSEQ multiplex PCR reads. The sample carries more than 110,000 distinct CDR3 sequences, over 85% recorded once. The sample was CD8+ T cells from PBMCs. This receptor was identified in a human donor in good health.

The CDR3 sequence: CAWRAGSNTEAFF. Written as DNA, the CDR3 is TGTGCCTGGAGGGCCGGATCGAACACTGAAGCTTTCTTT. V and J are TRBV30 and TRBJ1-1, with unresolved D. Germline V gene lookup returns CDR1 GTSNPN and CDR2 SVGIG (reference sequence). Trimming removed 3 bases at V and 1 base at J, with 9 bases between. The CDR3 has 13 amino acids.